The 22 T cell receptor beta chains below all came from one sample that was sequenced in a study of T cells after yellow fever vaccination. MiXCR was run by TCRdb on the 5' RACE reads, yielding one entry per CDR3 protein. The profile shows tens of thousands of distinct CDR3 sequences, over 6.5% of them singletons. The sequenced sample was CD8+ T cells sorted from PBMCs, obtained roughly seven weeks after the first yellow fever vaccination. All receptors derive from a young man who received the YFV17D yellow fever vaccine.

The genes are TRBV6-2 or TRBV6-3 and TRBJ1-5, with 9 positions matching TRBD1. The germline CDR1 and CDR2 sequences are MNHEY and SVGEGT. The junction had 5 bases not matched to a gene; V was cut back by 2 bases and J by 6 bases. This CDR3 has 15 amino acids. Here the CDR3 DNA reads TGTGCCAGCAGTTACCCTACAGGGGGCCTTCAGCCCCAGCATTTT. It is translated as CASSYPTGGLQPQHF.

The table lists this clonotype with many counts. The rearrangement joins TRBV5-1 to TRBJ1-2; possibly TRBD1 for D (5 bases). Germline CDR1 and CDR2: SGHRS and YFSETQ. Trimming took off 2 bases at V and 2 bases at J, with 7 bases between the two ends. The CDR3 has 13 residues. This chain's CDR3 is CASSFWDNYGYTF. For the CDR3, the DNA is TGCGCCAGCAGCTTCTGGGACAACTATGGCTACACCTTC.

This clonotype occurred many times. This chain's CDR3 is CASSLARQGAYNEQFF. As DNA, the CDR3 is TGTGCCAGCAGCTTAGCGCGACAGGGGGCTTACAATGAGCAGTTCTTC. This rearrangement joins TRBV7-6 to TRBJ2-1; 10 bases are a match to TRBD1. The CDR3 sequence is 16 residues long. The ends lost 0 bases at V and 4 bases at J; junction bases unmatched: 3. Germline V gene data show CDR1 as SGHVS and CDR2 as FNYEAQ.

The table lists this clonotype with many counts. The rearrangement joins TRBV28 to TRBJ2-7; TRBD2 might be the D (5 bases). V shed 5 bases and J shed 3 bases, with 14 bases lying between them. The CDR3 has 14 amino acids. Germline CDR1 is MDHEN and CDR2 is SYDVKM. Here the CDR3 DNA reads TGTGCCAGCAGTATGGCGGGCAGGATCTACGAGCAGTACGTC. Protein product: CASSMAGRIYEQYV.

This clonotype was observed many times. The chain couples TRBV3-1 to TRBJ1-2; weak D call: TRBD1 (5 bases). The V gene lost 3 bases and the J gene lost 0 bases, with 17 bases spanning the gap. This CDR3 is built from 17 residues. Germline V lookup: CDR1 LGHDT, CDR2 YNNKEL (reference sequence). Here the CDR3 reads CASSQPYGTGPNYGYTF. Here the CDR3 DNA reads TGTGCCAGCAGCCAGCCCTATGGGACGGGACCTAACTATGGCTACACCTTC.

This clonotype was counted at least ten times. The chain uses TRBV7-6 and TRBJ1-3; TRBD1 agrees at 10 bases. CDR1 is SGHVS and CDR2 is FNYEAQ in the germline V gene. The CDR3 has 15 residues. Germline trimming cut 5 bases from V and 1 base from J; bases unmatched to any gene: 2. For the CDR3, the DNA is TGTGCCAGCAGCGAGGACAGGGGGTCTGGAAACACCATATATTTT. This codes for CASSEDRGSGNTIYF.

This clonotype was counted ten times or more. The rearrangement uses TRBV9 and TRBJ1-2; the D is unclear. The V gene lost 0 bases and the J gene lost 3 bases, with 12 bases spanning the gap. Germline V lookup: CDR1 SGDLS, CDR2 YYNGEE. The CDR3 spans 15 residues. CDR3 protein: CASSVDGEPDYGYTF. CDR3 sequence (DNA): TGTGCCAGCAGCGTAGACGGGGAACCAGACTATGGCTACACCTTC.

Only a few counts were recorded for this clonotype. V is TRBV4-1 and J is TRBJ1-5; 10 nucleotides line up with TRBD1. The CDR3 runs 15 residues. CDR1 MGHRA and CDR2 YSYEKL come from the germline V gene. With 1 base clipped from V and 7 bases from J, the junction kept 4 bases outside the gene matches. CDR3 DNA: TGCGCCAGCAGCCAAGGACAGGGGGCAAAGCAGCCCCAGCATTTT. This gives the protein CASSQGQGAKQPQHF.

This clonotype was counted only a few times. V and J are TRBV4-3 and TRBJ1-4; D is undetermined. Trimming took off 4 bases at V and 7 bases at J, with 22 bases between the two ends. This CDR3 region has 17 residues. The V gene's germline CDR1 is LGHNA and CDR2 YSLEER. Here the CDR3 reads CASSPTEWGSWGEKLFF. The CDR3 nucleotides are TGCGCCAGCAGCCCCACTGAGTGGGGAAGTTGGGGTGAAAAACTGTTTTTT.

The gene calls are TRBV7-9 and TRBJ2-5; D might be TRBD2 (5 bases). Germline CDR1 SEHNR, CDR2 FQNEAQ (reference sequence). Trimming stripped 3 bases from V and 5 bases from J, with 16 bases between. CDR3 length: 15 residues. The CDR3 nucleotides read TGTGCCAGCAGCTTGGCCGGGAACCCGGAGGAGACCCAGTACTTC. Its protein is CASSLAGNPEETQYF.

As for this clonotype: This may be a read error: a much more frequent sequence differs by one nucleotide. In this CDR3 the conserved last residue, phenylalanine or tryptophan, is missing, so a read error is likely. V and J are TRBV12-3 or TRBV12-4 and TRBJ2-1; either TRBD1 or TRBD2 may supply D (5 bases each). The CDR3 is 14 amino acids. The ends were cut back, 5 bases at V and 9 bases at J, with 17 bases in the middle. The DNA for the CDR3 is TGTGCCAGCAGTACCGGACTTGGACAATCTGAGCAGTTCTTA. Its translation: CASSTGLGQSEQFL.

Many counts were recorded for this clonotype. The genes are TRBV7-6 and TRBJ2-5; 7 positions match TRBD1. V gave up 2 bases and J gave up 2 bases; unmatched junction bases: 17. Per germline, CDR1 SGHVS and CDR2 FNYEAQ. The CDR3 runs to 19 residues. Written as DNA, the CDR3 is TGTGCCAGCAGCTTAAGCTGGCGGTGGACCGGGACAGAGCAAGAGACCCAGTACTTC. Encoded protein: CASSLSWRWTGTEQETQYF. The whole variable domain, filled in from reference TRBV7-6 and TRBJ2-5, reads GAGVSQSPRYKVTKRGQDVALRCDPISGHVSLYWYRQALGQGPEFLTYFNYEAQQDKSGLPNDRFSAERPEGSISTLTIQRTEQRDSAMYRCASSLSWRWTGTEQETQYFGPGTRLLVL.

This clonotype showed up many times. DNA for the CDR3: TGTGCCAGCAGCTTAGGTGACAGGGGGCCCGAGACCCAGTACTTC. Its protein is CASSLGDRGPETQYF. This sequence joins TRBV7-6 and TRBJ2-5; 10 bases agree with TRBD1. The J segment lost 5 bases and the V segment lost 1 base, leaving 4 bases of the junction unmatched. The CDR3 totals 15 residues. The germline V gene encodes CDR1 SGHVS and CDR2 FNYEAQ.

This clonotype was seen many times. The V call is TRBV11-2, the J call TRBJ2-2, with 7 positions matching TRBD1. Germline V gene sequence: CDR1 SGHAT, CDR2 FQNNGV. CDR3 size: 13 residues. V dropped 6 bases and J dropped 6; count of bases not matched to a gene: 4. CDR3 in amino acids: CASSQTGAGELFF. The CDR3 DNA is TGTGCCAGCAGTCAAACAGGGGCCGGGGAGCTGTTTTTT.

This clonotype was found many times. The CDR3 loop is CASSPVGVTDTQYF. The CDR3 DNA reads TGTGCCAGCAGCCCTGTGGGGGTCACAGATACGCAGTATTTT. This sequence joins TRBV12-3 or TRBV12-4 and TRBJ2-3; D is tentatively TRBD1 or TRBD2 (5 bases each). The CDR3 runs 14 residues. Trimming cost V 6 bases and J 2 bases, with 12 bases left between them.

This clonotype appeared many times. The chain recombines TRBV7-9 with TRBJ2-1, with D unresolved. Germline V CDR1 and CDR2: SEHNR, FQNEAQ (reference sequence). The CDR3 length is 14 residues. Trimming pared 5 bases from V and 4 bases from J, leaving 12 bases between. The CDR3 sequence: CASSPLTAYNEQFF. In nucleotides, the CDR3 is TGTGCCAGCAGCCCCTTAACAGCTTACAATGAGCAGTTCTTC.

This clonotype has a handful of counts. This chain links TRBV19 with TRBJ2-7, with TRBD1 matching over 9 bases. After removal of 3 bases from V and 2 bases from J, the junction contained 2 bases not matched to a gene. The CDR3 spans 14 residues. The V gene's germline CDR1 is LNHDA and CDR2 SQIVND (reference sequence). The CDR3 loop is CASSMGQGPYEQYF. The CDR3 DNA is TGTGCCAGTAGTATGGGACAGGGCCCCTACGAGCAGTACTTC.

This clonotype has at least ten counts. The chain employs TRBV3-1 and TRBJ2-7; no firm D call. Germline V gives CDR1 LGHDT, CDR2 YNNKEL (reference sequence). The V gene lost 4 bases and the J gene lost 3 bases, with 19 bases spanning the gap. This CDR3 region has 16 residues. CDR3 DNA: TGTGCCAGCAGCCCCCCGCCCGCCGAGCCTTACTACGAGCAGTACGTC. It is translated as CASSPPPAEPYYEQYV.

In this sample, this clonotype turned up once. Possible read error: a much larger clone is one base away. CDR3: CASSQVASGLYNEQFF. The CDR3 region has the DNA TGCGCCAGCAGCCAGGTCGCTAGCGGGCTGTACAATGAGCAGTTCTTC. J is TRBJ2-1 and V is TRBV4-3; 8 bases are a match to TRBD2. The germline CDR1 and CDR2 sequences are LGHNA and YSLEER. V lost 3 bases to trimming and J lost 4 bases; unmatched junction nucleotides: 8. The CDR3 has 16 amino acids.

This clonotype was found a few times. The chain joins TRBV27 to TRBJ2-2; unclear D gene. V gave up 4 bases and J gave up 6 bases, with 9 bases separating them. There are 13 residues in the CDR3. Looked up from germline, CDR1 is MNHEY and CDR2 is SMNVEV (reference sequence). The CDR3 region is CASSSLVSGELFF. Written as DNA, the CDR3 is TGTGCCAGCAGTTCCCTAGTCTCCGGGGAGCTGTTTTTT.

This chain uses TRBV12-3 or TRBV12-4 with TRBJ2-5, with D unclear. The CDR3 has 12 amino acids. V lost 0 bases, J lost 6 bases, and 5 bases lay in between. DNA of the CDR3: TGTGCCAGCAGTTTAGCGTGGAAGACCCAGTACTTC. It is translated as CASSLAWKTQYF.

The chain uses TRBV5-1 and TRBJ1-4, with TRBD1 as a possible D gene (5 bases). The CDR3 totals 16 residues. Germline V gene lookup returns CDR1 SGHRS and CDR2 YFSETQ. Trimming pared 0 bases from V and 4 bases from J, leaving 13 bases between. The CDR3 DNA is TGCGCCAGCAGCTTGGCCGCGGGGCCGGGTAATGAAAAACTGTTTTTT. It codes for CASSLAAGPGNEKLFF.